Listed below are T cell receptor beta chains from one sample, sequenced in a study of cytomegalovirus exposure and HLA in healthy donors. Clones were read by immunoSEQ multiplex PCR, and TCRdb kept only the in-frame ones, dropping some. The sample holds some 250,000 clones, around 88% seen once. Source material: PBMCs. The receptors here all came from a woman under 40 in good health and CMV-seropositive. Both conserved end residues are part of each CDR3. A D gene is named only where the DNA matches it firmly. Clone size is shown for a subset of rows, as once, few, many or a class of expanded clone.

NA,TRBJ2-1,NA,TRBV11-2,CASSLDVLDSHNEQFF,TGTGCCAGCAGCTTAGACGTCTTGGACTCGCACAATGAGCAGTTCTTC
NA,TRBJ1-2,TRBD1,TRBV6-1,CASSDRRDSYGYTF,TGTGCCAGCAGTGACCGGCGGGACAGTTATGGCTACACCTTC
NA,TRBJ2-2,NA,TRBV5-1,CASSFLLTATNTGELFF,TGCGCCAGCAGCTTCCTCTTGACAGCAACGAACACCGGGGAGCTGTTTTTT
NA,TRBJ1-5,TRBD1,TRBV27,CASSLGTGVGNQPQHF,TGTGCCAGCAGTTTGGGGACAGGGGTGGGCAATCAGCCCCAGCATTTT
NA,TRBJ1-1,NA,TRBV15,CATSRDTSGAFF,TGTGCCACCAGCAGAGATACCAGTGGCGCTTTCTTT
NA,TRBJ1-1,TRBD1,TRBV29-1,CSVEQGASEAFF,TGCAGCGTTGAACAGGGGGCGTCGGAAGCTTTCTTT
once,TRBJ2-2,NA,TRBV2,CASSVMGPAGELFF,TGTGCCAGCAGTGTCATGGGGCCCGCCGGGGAGCTGTTTTTT
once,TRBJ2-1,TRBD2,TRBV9,CASSVTGLSYNEQFF,TGTGCCAGCAGCGTAACGGGACTATCCTACAATGAGCAGTTCTTC
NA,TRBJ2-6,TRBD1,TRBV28,CASTTGRHGANVLTF,TGTGCCAGTACGACAGGGAGACATGGGGCCAACGTCCTGACTTTC
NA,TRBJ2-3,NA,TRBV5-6,CASSPDRLSLPLTDTQYF,TGTGCCAGCAGCCCGGACAGATTATCGCTACCCCTCACAGATACGCAGTATTTT
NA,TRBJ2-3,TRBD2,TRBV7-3,CASSSFGRVGGDTQYF,TGTGCCAGCAGCTCTTTCGGGAGGGTGGGAGGAGATACGCAGTATTTT
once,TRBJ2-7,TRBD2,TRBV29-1,CSVGLVREQYF,TGCAGCGTCGGACTAGTAAGGGAGCAGTACTTC
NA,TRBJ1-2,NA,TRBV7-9,CASSVTGTYTNYGYTF,TGTGCCAGCAGCGTGACCGGGACTTATACTAACTATGGCTACACCTTC
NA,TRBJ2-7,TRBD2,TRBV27,CASSLGLEVYEQYF,TGTGCCAGCAGTTTAGGACTAGAGGTCTACGAGCAGTACTTC
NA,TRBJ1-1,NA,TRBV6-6,CLTGGGSTEAFF,TGCTTGACGGGGGGAGGTTCCACTGAAGCTTTCTTT
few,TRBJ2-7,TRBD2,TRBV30,CAWRETSGYSYEQYF,TGTGCCTGGAGAGAGACTAGCGGCTACTCCTACGAGCAGTACTTC